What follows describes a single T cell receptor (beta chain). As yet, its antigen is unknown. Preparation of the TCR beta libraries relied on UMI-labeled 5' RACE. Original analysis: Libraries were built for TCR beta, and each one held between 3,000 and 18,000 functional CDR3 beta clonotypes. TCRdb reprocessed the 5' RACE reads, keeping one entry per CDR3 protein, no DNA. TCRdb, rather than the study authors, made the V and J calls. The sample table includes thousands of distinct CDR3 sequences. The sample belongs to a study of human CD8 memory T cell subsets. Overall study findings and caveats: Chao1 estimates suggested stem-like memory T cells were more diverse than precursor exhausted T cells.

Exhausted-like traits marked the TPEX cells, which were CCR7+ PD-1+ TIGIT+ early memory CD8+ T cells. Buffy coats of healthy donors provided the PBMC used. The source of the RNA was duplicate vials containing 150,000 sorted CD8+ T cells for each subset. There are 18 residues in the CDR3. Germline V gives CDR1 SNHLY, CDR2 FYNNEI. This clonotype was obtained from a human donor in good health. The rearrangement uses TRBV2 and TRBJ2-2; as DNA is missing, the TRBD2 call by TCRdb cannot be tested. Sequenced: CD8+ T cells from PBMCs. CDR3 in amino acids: CASSELAGGQKGTGELFF.